This T cell receptor (beta chain) is from a study of B cell selection in AIRE deficiency. Study-level findings and limits: About 28% of healthy-shared Treg sequences were found among patient Tconv cells. Only approximately 9.2% of approximately 3,700 shared Treg sequences were patient-specific; roughly 30% healthy-specific.

Original processing notes: Patients' Tregs yielded around 60,000 distinct TCRbeta sequences; donors' 80,000 to 100,000. Clones were read by immunoSEQ multiplex PCR, and TCRdb kept only the in-frame ones, dropping some. For V, J and clone size, that table is used; D and trimming come from the DNA. Of about 19,000 clones detected, 85% to 95% appear once; the ten largest clones hold under 0.9%. Germline V gene lookup returns CDR1 SGHTS and CDR2 YDEGEE. This CDR3 is built from 16 residues. Trimming took 1 base from V and 3 from J; bases not matched to a gene: 6. Sorted regulatory T cells were CD4-positive, CD25-high and CD127-low or negative. Healthy unrelated donors supplied the control samples. Regarding this clone: The antigen remains undetermined.

The specimen was CD4+CD25+ Tregs sorted from PBMCs. V and J are TRBV5-8 and TRBJ2-2; 7 bases map to TRBD2. The sequence derives from a human donor in good health. The CDR3 DNA sequence: TGTGCCAGCAGCTTGAATCCAGGGAGGGACACCGGGGAGCTGTTTTTT. This translates into CASSLNPGRDTGELFF.